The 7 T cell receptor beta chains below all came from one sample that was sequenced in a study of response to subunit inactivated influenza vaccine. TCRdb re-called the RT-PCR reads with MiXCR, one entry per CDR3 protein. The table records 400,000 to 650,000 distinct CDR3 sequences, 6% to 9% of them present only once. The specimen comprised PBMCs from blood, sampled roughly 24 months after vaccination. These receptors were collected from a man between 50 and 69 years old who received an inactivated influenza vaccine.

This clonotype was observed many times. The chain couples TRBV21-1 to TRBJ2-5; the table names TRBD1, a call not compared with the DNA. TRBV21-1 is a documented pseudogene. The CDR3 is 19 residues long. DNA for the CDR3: TGTGCCAGCAGCAAAGGGGATTACCGGACCAAGGGGGGTCAAGAGACCCAGTACTTC. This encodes CASSKGDYRTKGGQETQYF.

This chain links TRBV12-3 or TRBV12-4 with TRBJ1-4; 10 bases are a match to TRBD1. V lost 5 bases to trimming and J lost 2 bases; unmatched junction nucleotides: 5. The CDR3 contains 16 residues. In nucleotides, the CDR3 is TGTGCCAGCAGTCCCGGGACAGGGGTGACTAATGAAAAACTGTTTTTT. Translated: CASSPGTGVTNEKLFF.

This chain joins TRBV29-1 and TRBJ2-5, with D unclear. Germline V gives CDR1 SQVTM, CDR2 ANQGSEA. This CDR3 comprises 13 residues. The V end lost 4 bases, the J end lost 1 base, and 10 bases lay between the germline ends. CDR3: CSVAAVTQETQYF. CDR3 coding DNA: TGCAGCGTTGCTGCGGTTACCCAAGAGACCCAGTACTTC.

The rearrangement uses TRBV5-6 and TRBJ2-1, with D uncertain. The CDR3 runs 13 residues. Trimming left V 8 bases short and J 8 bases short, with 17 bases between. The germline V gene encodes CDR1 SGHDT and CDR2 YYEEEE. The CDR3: CARGPGYSHEQFF. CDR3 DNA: TGTGCCAGGGGCCCCGGGTATTCCCATGAGCAGTTCTTC. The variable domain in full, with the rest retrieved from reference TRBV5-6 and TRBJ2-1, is DAGVTQSPTHLIKTRGQQVTLRCSPKSGHDTVSWYQQALGQGPQFIFQYYEEEERQRGNFPDRFSGHQFPNYSSELNVNALLLGDSALYLCARGPGYSHEQFFGPGTRLTVL.

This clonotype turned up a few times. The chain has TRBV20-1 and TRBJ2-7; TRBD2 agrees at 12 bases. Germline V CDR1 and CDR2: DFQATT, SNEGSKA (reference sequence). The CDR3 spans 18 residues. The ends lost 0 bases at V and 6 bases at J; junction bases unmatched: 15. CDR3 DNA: TGCAGTGCTAGAGATCTCGAAAACACTAGCGGGAGGAGTCCCGAGCAGTACTTC. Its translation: CSARDLENTSGRSPEQYF.

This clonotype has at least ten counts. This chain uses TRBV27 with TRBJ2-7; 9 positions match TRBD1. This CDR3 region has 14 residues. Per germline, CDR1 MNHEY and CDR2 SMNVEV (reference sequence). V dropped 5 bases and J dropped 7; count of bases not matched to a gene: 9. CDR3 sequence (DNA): TGTGCCAGCAGTCCGGGACAGGGTTTCGGTGAGCAGTACTTC. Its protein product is CASSPGQGFGEQYF.

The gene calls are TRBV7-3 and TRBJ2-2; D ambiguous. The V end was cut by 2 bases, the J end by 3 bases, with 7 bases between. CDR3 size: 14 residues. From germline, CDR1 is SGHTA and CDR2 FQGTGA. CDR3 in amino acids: CASSLVSDTGELFF. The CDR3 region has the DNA TGTGCCAGCAGCTTAGTCTCGGACACCGGGGAGCTGTTTTTT.